Listed below are T cell receptor beta chains from one sample, sequenced in a study of T cells in Graves' hyperthyroidism and ophthalmopathy. TCRdb independently ran MiXCR on the multiplex PCR reads; one entry per CDR3 protein. The data show 500,000 or so distinct CDR3 sequences, roughly 18% seen once. The sample comprised blood. The receptors were gathered from a woman aged 18 to 35 with Graves' ophthalmopathy. The conserved cysteine and the conserved F or W are not part of the CDR3 here. Each record gives: CDR3 length, J gene, D gene, V gene, CDR3 protein. D genes are given only for firm matches.

CDR3 length: 10; J gene: TRBJ2-7; D gene: TRBD1; V gene: TRBV20-1; CDR3 protein: SGRDRGYEQY
CDR3 length: 14; J gene: TRBJ1-3; D gene: TRBD1; V gene: TRBV18; CDR3 protein: ASSPRQGAFGNTIY
CDR3 length: 14; J gene: TRBJ2-2; D gene: TRBD1; V gene: TRBV7-9; CDR3 protein: ASSGWTGAITGELF
CDR3 length: 14; J gene: TRBJ2-1; D gene: TRBD2; V gene: TRBV2; CDR3 protein: ASGNLGGGVPNEQF
CDR3 length: 12; J gene: TRBJ2-7; D gene: NA; V gene: TRBV3-1; CDR3 protein: ASSPVDYDYEQY
CDR3 length: 11; J gene: TRBJ2-7; D gene: NA; V gene: TRBV28; CDR3 protein: ASSFTRGYEQY
CDR3 length: 12; J gene: TRBJ1-1; D gene: NA; V gene: TRBV6-1; CDR3 protein: ASRGPQGNTEAF
CDR3 length: 10; J gene: TRBJ2-3; D gene: TRBD2; V gene: TRBV20-1; CDR3 protein: SLAGITDTQY
CDR3 length: 12; J gene: TRBJ1-1; D gene: NA; V gene: TRBV7-9; CDR3 protein: ASSLSSSNTEAF
CDR3 length: 11; J gene: TRBJ2-1; D gene: NA; V gene: TRBV18; CDR3 protein: ASSPRRNDEQF
CDR3 length: 16; J gene: TRBJ2-6; D gene: NA; V gene: TRBV27; CDR3 protein: ASSYGTNRLSGADVLT
CDR3 length: 13; J gene: TRBJ2-1; D gene: NA; V gene: TRBV3-1; CDR3 protein: ASSQGKGPNNEQF
CDR3 length: 11; J gene: TRBJ2-7; D gene: NA; V gene: TRBV5-1; CDR3 protein: ASSPDGFYEQY
CDR3 length: 15; J gene: TRBJ2-1; D gene: NA; V gene: TRBV7-2; CDR3 protein: ASSPGPSGSSYNEQF
CDR3 length: 13; J gene: TRBJ2-6; D gene: NA; V gene: TRBV5-1; CDR3 protein: ASSLDNSGANVLT
CDR3 length: 13; J gene: TRBJ1-2; D gene: NA; V gene: TRBV6-1; CDR3 protein: ASSEWNSRSYGYT
CDR3 length: 13; J gene: TRBJ1-1; D gene: TRBD1; V gene: TRBV7-9; CDR3 protein: ASSTRQGENTEAF
CDR3 length: 14; J gene: TRBJ2-1; D gene: TRBD2; V gene: TRBV11-2; CDR3 protein: ASSRGLAGSYNEQF
CDR3 length: 11; J gene: TRBJ1-2; D gene: NA; V gene: TRBV3-1; CDR3 protein: ASSQEAGRGYT
CDR3 length: 14; J gene: TRBJ1-4; D gene: TRBD1; V gene: TRBV7-2; CDR3 protein: ASSQGQGPINEKLF
CDR3 length: 14; J gene: TRBJ2-2; D gene: NA; V gene: TRBV28; CDR3 protein: ASSLWTIRDTGELF
CDR3 length: 11; J gene: TRBJ2-7; D gene: NA; V gene: TRBV24-1; CDR3 protein: ATSDPNTYEQY
CDR3 length: 13; J gene: TRBJ1-1; D gene: NA; V gene: TRBV5-1; CDR3 protein: ASSLVTALNTEAF
CDR3 length: 13; J gene: TRBJ1-1; D gene: NA; V gene: TRBV12-3/TRBV12-4; CDR3 protein: ASNQGGGWNTEAF
CDR3 length: 13; J gene: TRBJ2-1; D gene: TRBD2; V gene: TRBV7-9; CDR3 protein: ASRELAGPDNEQF
CDR3 length: 13; J gene: TRBJ1-1; D gene: TRBD1; V gene: TRBV4-1; CDR3 protein: ASSQAGTGGPEAF
CDR3 length: 13; J gene: TRBJ1-1; D gene: NA; V gene: TRBV19; CDR3 protein: ASIPFGRTNTEAF
CDR3 length: 13; J gene: TRBJ2-7; D gene: NA; V gene: TRBV11-2; CDR3 protein: ASSLVWVLGNEQY
CDR3 length: 11; J gene: TRBJ1-4; D gene: NA; V gene: TRBV6-2/TRBV6-3; CDR3 protein: ASRGDGNEKLF
CDR3 length: 11; J gene: TRBJ2-4; D gene: NA; V gene: TRBV7-3; CDR3 protein: ASSLDPQNIQY
CDR3 length: 13; J gene: TRBJ1-6; D gene: NA; V gene: TRBV20-1; CDR3 protein: SASPRQGRNSPLH
CDR3 length: 13; J gene: TRBJ1-1; D gene: TRBD1; V gene: TRBV9; CDR3 protein: ASSQSTGGIGEAF
CDR3 length: 10; J gene: TRBJ1-1; D gene: NA; V gene: TRBV5-1; CDR3 protein: ASKEGRTEAF
CDR3 length: 13; J gene: TRBJ2-7; D gene: TRBD2; V gene: TRBV11-2; CDR3 protein: ASSLDPSGRGEQY
CDR3 length: 14; J gene: TRBJ2-2; D gene: TRBD1; V gene: TRBV5-4; CDR3 protein: ASSKSPGTGTGELF
CDR3 length: 11; J gene: TRBJ1-6; D gene: TRBD1; V gene: TRBV19; CDR3 protein: ATGQVLNSPLH
CDR3 length: 11; J gene: TRBJ2-7; D gene: NA; V gene: TRBV12-3/TRBV12-4; CDR3 protein: ASSFRGLYEQY
CDR3 length: 12; J gene: TRBJ2-7; D gene: NA; V gene: TRBV5-1; CDR3 protein: ASSLWGDSYEQY
CDR3 length: 13; J gene: TRBJ2-1; D gene: TRBD1; V gene: TRBV5-6; CDR3 protein: ASRGQGDDFVEQF
CDR3 length: 13; J gene: TRBJ1-1; D gene: NA; V gene: TRBV11-2; CDR3 protein: ASSIHQRGNTEAF
CDR3 length: 16; J gene: TRBJ1-2; D gene: TRBD1; V gene: TRBV28; CDR3 protein: ASSPPPGQATYNYGYT